This T cell receptor beta chain was captured by sequencing in a study of shared clonotypes between healthy human individuals. V lost 4 bases, J lost 6 bases, and 12 bases lay in between. The CDR3 runs to 14 residues. Germline V gene data show CDR1 as LGHNA and CDR2 as YNFKEQ. Remarks on this clone: Its specificity is not known.

200 to 250 ng DNA, tens of thousands of T cell genomes, went into each sorted-subset replicate PCR. Method: immunoSEQ multiplex PCR; TCRdb's copy keeps in-frame clones and lacks some. The sample carries about 1 million clones, under 80% recorded once. Study-wide findings and caveats: Memory subsets generally showed lower estimated richness than naive subsets. The four-donor shared clonotypes exceeded non-shared clonotypes in generation probability, with non-shared ones scoring lower.

Material for sequencing was memory CD4+ T cells sorted from blood. Subset reported: CD45RA-negative fraction. This sequence was found in a man aged 18 to 29 in good health. The chain employs TRBV4-2 and TRBJ2-2; D gene ambiguous. The CDR3 nucleotides read TGTGCCAGCAGCCCGGAGACGGTCGCCGGGGAGCTGTTTTTT. Translating gives CASSPETVAGELFF.